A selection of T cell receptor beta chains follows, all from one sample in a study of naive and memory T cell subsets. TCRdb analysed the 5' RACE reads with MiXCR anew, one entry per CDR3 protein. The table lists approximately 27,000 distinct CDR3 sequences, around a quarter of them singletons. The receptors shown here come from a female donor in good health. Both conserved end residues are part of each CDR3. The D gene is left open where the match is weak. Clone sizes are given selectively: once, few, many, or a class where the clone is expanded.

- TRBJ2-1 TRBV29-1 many CSVLGGGQFF TGCAGCGTTCTAGGGGGAGGGCAGTTCTTC
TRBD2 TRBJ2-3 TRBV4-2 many CASSQVASGGTNTQYF TGTGCCAGCAGCCAGGTGGCTAGCGGGGGGACCAATACGCAGTATTTT
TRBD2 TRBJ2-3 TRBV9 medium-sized CASSKASGRSTDTQYF TGTGCCAGCAGCAAAGCTAGCGGGAGAAGTACAGATACGCAGTATTTT
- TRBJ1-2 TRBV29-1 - CSVDEVEGGLQAGYTF TGCAGCGTTGATGAGGTGGAGGGGGGGCTGCAGGCGGGCTACACCTTC
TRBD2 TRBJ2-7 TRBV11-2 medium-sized CASSVTSGGTPYEQYF TGTGCCAGCAGCGTGACTAGCGGGGGGACCCCCTACGAGCAGTACTTC
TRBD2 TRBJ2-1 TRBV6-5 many CASSPHSGGSYNEQFF TGTGCCAGCAGTCCCCATAGCGGGGGGTCCTACAATGAGCAGTTCTTC
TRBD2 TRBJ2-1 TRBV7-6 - CASSPGLGWDEQFF TGTGCCAGCAGCCCGGGACTAGGATGGGATGAGCAGTTCTTC
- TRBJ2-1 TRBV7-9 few CASTPPGPQVGEQFF TGTGCCAGCACCCCTCCGGGACCCCAAGTAGGTGAGCAGTTCTTC
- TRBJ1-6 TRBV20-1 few CSASQSALGNSPLHF TGCAGTGCTAGTCAAAGCGCACTCGGAAATTCACCCCTCCACTTT
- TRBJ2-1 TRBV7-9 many CASSPTREQFF TGTGCCAGCAGCCCAACTAGGGAGCAGTTCTTC
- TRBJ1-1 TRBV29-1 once CSARGSNTEAFF TGCAGCGCAAGAGGGTCCAACACTGAAGCTTTCTTT
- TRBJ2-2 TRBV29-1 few CSVAGAPGELFF TGCAGCGTTGCGGGAGCCCCCGGGGAGCTGTTTTTT
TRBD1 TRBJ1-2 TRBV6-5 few CASSYSNRGNGYTF TGTGCCAGCAGTTACTCGAACAGGGGGAATGGCTACACCTTC
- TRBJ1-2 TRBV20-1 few CSAREAAYGYTF TGCAGTGCTAGGGAGGCAGCTTATGGCTACACCTTC
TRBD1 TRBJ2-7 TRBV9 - CASSSTGGNEQYF TGTGCCAGCAGCAGTACAGGGGGTAACGAGCAGTACTTC
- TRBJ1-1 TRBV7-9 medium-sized CASSLGGDEAFF TGTGCCAGCAGCTTAGGGGGAGATGAAGCTTTCTTT
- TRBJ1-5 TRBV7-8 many CASSSSVDHPQHF TGTGCCAGCAGCTCGTCCGTGGATCACCCCCAGCATTTT
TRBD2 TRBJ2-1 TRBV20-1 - CSARRLAGVDNEQFF TGCAGTGCTAGACGACTAGCGGGAGTCGACAATGAGCAGTTCTTC
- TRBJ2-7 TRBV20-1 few CSARDRVTYEQYF TGCAGTGCTAGAGACAGGGTTACCTACGAGCAGTACTTC
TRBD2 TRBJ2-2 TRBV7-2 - CASSLEGLAAYTGELFF TGTGCCAGCAGCTTAGAGGGACTAGCGGCATACACCGGGGAGCTGTTTTTT
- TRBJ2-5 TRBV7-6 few CASSWGMVAVQETQYF TGTGCCAGCAGCTGGGGTATGGTAGCGGTTCAAGAGACCCAGTACTTC
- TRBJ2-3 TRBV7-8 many CASSLSVGVVINTQYF TGTGCCAGCAGCCTTTCGGTGGGGGTGGTTATAAATACGCAGTATTTT
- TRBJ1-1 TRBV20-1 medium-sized CSANPPGVRGRTEAFF TGCAGTGCAAATCCCCCCGGGGTAAGAGGGCGTACTGAAGCTTTCTTT
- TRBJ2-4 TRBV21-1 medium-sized CASSSSTGFQIAKNIQYF -
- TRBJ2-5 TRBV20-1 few CSANPGSTQETQYF TGCAGTGCAAACCCGGGATCAACTCAAGAGACCCAGTACTTC
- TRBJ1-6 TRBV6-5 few CASSLDSVVGRSLHF TGTGCCAGCAGCCTCGACAGTGTAGTGGGTAGGTCCCTCCACTTT
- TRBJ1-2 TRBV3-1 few CASSQELGALHGYTF TGTGCCAGCAGCCAAGAGTTGGGAGCCCTCCATGGCTACACCTTC
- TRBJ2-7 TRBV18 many CASSPRTGGYEQYF TGTGCCAGCTCACCCCGGACAGGAGGGTACGAGCAGTACTTC
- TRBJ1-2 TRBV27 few CASSFMGNYGYTF TGTGCCAGCAGTTTCATGGGGAACTATGGCTACACCTTC
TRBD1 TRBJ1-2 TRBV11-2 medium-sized CASSLGQGWSSYTF TGTGCCAGCAGCTTGGGACAGGGCTGGAGTAGCTACACCTTC
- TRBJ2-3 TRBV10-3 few CAIKFVSSDTQYF TGTGCCATCAAGTTTGTTAGCTCGGATACGCAGTATTTT
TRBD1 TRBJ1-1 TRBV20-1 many CSARGTVTAFF TGCAGTGCTAGGGGGACAGTCACAGCTTTCTTT
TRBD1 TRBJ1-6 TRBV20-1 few CSAADRVGSPLHF TGCAGTGCTGCCGACAGGGTGGGTTCACCCCTCCACTTT
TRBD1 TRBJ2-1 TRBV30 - CAWGTGVGEQFF TGTGCCTGGGGGACAGGGGTTGGTGAGCAGTTCTTC
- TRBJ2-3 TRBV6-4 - CASSDSEGTDTQYF TGTGCCAGCAGTGACTCGGAAGGCACAGATACGCAGTATTTT
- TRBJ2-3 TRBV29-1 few CSVEDRSLSTDTQYF TGCAGCGTTGAAGACAGGAGCCTCAGCACAGATACGCAGTATTTT
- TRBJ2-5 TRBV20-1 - CSARGGQETQYF TGCAGTGCTAGAGGGGGGCAAGAGACCCAGTACTTC
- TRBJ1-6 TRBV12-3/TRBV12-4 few CASSYRAYNSPLHF TGTGCCAGCAGTTACAGGGCCTATAATTCACCCCTCCACTTT
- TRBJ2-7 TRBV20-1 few CSARARLFSYEQYF TGCAGTGCTAGAGCGAGACTATTTTCCTACGAGCAGTACTTC
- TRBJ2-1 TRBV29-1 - CSGKHRSSYNEQFF TGCAGCGGAAAACACAGGAGCTCCTACAATGAGCAGTTCTTC
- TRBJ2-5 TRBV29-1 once CSVARYRGLRQETQYF TGCAGCGTTGCAAGGTATAGAGGATTACGACAAGAGACCCAGTACTTC
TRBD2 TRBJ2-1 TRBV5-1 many CASSLGLAGIYNEQFF TGCGCCAGCAGCTTGGGACTAGCGGGGATCTACAATGAGCAGTTCTTC
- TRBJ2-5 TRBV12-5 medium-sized CASGSDETQYF TGTGCTAGTGGTTCTGACGAGACCCAGTACTTC
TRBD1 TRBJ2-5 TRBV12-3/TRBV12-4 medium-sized CASSTTGGMETQYF TGTGCCAGCAGTACGACAGGGGGAATGGAGACCCAGTACTTC
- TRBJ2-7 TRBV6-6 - CASSYLDSKYEQYF TGTGCCAGCAGTTACCTGGACAGTAAGTACGAGCAGTACTTC
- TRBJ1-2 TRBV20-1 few CSATSTSGTHYGYTF TGCAGTGCTACTTCTACATCCGGGACCCACTATGGCTACACCTTC